The next 29 T cell receptor beta chains were all read from a single sample in a study of siplizumab effects on memory and regulatory T cells. The repertoire was sequenced with immunoSEQ multiplex PCR; TCRdb's copy has only in-frame clones and lacks some. The table shows some 100,000 clones, with around 94% occurring only once. Sequencing input: non-Treg CD4+ T cells sorted from blood. These receptors originate from a human donor in good health.

CDR3 in DNA: TGTGCCAGCAGTGAAAGGCGCAACTCCTACAATGAGCAGTTCTTC. Protein product: CASSERRNSYNEQFF. The genes are TRBV2 and TRBJ2-1; D gene uncertain. The V and J ends lost 2 bases and 0 bases respectively, with 8 bases between them. The CDR3 extends over 15 amino acids. Germline CDR1 and CDR2: SNHLY and FYNNEI.

The rearrangement joins TRBV2 to TRBJ2-2, with 9 nucleotides matching TRBD2. The CDR3 sequence is 14 residues long. From germline, CDR1 is SNHLY and CDR2 FYNNEI. V dropped 6 bases and J dropped 7; count of bases not matched to a gene: 6. CDR3 nucleotide sequence: TGTGCCAGCAGGGTAGCGGGAGTGATCGGGGAGCTGTTTTTT. This gives the protein CASRVAGVIGELFF.

The chain has TRBV5-1 and TRBJ2-7; 9 nucleotides match TRBD2. Germline values: CDR1 SGHRS, CDR2 YFSETQ. Germline trimming cut 5 bases from V and 4 bases from J; bases unmatched to any gene: 4. CDR3 length: 13 residues. CDR3 sequence reads: CASSVREGYEQYF. DNA of the CDR3: TGCGCCAGCAGTGTGCGGGAGGGTTACGAGCAGTACTTC.

The chain carries TRBV6-5 and TRBJ2-1; a possible D gene is TRBD2 (5 bases). CDR3 length: 15 residues. The germline V and J ends were trimmed by 8 bases and 0 bases, with 14 bases remaining between them. Germline assignment: CDR1 MNHEY and CDR2 SVGAGI. CDR3: CASQTAASSYNEQFF. The CDR3, as DNA: TGTGCCAGCCAAACAGCGGCCAGCTCCTACAATGAGCAGTTCTTC.

CDR3 nucleotides: TGTGCCAGCAGCCAAGGAGGGGGGACTGGTTATGAGCAGTTCTTC. This encodes CASSQGGGTGYEQFF. V gene TRBV4-2 combines with J gene TRBJ2-1, with D perhaps being TRBD1 or TRBD2 (6 bases each). Trimming cost V 1 base and J 8 bases, with 15 bases left between them. The CDR3 length is 15 residues. Germline-derived CDR1 and CDR2 are LGHNA and YNFKEQ.

This chain joins TRBV6-1 and TRBJ1-2, with 9 positions matching TRBD1. V trimming: 3 bases; J trimming: 4 bases; junction bases outside the gene matches: 6. This CDR3 region has 15 residues. Per the germline V gene, CDR1 is MNHNS and CDR2 is SASEGT. The CDR3 sequence is CASSDQQGASYGYTF. The CDR3 DNA is TGTGCCAGCAGTGACCAACAGGGGGCTAGCTATGGCTACACCTTC.

This chain connects TRBV7-9 to TRBJ2-5; 7 positions match TRBD2. The CDR3 contains 17 residues. CDR1 is SEHNR, CDR2 FQNEAQ, per germline (reference sequence). Germline trimming cut 5 bases from V and 5 bases from J; bases unmatched to any gene: 17. DNA for the CDR3: TGTGCCAGCAGCGCGCAGAATCGGGGGGTCGCATCTGAGACCCAGTACTTC. Amino acid sequence: CASSAQNRGVASETQYF.

The chain is built from TRBV14 and TRBJ2-1, with TRBD1 identical over 8 bases. J gave up 6 bases and V 4 bases, and 5 bases lay outside the gene matches. This CDR3 region has 14 residues. The germline V gene encodes CDR1 SGHDN and CDR2 FVKESK. The CDR3 reads CASSRTGQGNEQFF. CDR3 sequence (DNA): TGTGCCAGCAGCCGGACAGGGCAGGGCAATGAGCAGTTCTTC.

This clone was counted once. V is TRBV6-1 and J is TRBJ1-1; perhaps TRBD1 as D (5 bases). V was cut by 7 bases and J by 1 base, with 16 bases left in between. This CDR3 region has 15 residues. Per germline, CDR1 MNHNS and CDR2 SASEGT. The CDR3 bases are TGTGCCAGCACCCGGAGCGCCAGGGAGAACACTGAAGCTTTCTTT. This translates into CASTRSARENTEAFF.

The chain uses TRBV19 and TRBJ1-5; D might be TRBD1 (5 bases). Germline V gene sequence: CDR1 LNHDA, CDR2 SQIVND (reference sequence). V gave up 6 bases and J gave up 5 bases, with 17 bases separating them. The CDR3 is 15 amino acids. The CDR3 sequence: CASSLTGGRDQPQHF. The CDR3 DNA sequence: TGTGCCAGTAGCCTGACCGGGGGGAGGGATCAGCCCCAGCATTTT.

The chain carries TRBV27 and TRBJ2-3; TRBD2 aligns across 12 bases. V lost 6 bases and J lost 5; bases outside the gene matches: 9. The CDR3 loop spans 16 amino acids. The V gene's germline CDR1 is MNHEY and CDR2 SMNVEV (reference sequence). Here the CDR3 DNA reads TGTGCCAGCAGGTCAGGATCGGGACTAGCGGGAGATACGCAGTATTTT. This gives the protein CASRSGSGLAGDTQYF.

This sequence joins TRBV28 and TRBJ2-2, with 7 positions matching TRBD2. The CDR3 extends over 14 amino acids. Germline trimming cut 8 bases from V and 1 base from J; bases unmatched to any gene: 4. Germline loops: CDR1 MDHEN, CDR2 SYDVKM. The CDR3 DNA reads TGTGCCAGCCGGGGACTACTGAACACCGGGGAGCTGTTTTTT. Its protein product is CASRGLLNTGELFF.

This chain connects TRBV5-1 to TRBJ2-3; tentative D call: TRBD1 (5 bases). CDR1 and CDR2 (germline): SGHRS, YFSETQ. V shed 4 bases and J shed 3 bases, with 12 bases lying between them. CDR3 length equals 14 residues. The CDR3 coding sequence is TGCGCCAGCAGCCAGGGTAGTGTTACAGATACGCAGTATTTT. Protein sequence: CASSQGSVTDTQYF.

The chain links TRBV7-3 to TRBJ2-2; TRBD2 matches at 8 bases. Germline values: CDR1 SGHTA, CDR2 FQGTGA. The CDR3 consists of 16 residues. V lost 3 bases to trimming and J lost 6 bases; unmatched junction nucleotides: 9. The CDR3 reads CASSFTSGSLSGELFF. In DNA, the CDR3 is TGTGCCAGCAGCTTCACTAGCGGCTCCTTATCCGGGGAGCTGTTTTTT. The full variable domain, completed using reference TRBV7-3 and TRBJ2-2, is GAGVSQTPSNKVTEKGKYVELRCDPISGHTALYWYRQSLGQGPEFLIYFQGTGAADDSGLPNDRFFAVRPEGSVSTLKIQRTERGDSAVYLCASSFTSGSLSGELFFGEGSRLTVL.

CDR3 loop: CASSATGGNQPQHF. CDR3 sequence (DNA): TGTGCCAGTAGTGCCACTGGGGGAAATCAGCCCCAGCATTTT. The gene calls are TRBV19 and TRBJ1-5; D may be TRBD1 (5 bases). The CDR3 has 14 residues. CDR1 is LNHDA, CDR2 SQIVND, per germline (reference sequence). The V gene lost 5 bases and the J gene lost 4 bases, with 12 bases spanning the gap.

The V call is TRBV4-1, the J call TRBJ2-3; either TRBD1 or TRBD2 may fit D (5 bases each). Trimming took off 1 base at V and 4 bases at J, with 12 bases between the two ends. Germline assignment: CDR1 MGHRA and CDR2 YSYEKL. The CDR3 totals 15 residues. CDR3 in amino acids: CASSQVMRDPDTQYF. The CDR3 DNA sequence: TGCGCCAGCAGCCAAGTTATGAGGGACCCAGATACGCAGTATTTT.

The chain links TRBV27 to TRBJ2-7, with D perhaps matching TRBD1 (5 bases). Per germline, CDR1 MNHEY and CDR2 SMNVEV (reference sequence). V lost 3 bases and J 0 bases, leaving 18 bases between the germline ends. CDR3 length equals 17 residues. CDR3 residues: CASSFRIVAGFSYEQYF. CDR3 sequence (DNA): TGTGCCAGCAGTTTTCGAATCGTTGCAGGGTTCTCCTACGAGCAGTACTTC.

The chain combines TRBV7-9 with TRBJ2-1; D is ambiguous. V lost 7 bases and J 7 bases, leaving 8 bases between the germline ends. The CDR3 sequence is 11 residues long. From germline, CDR1 is SEHNR and CDR2 FQNEAQ (reference sequence). This chain's CDR3 is CASTLRNEQFF. CDR3 in DNA: TGTGCCAGCACTCTTAGGAATGAGCAGTTCTTC. The variable domain in full, completed from reference TRBV7-9 and TRBJ2-1, reads DTGVSQNPRHKITKRGQNVTFRCDPISEHNRLYWYRQTLGQGPEFLTYFQNEAQLEKSRLLSDRFSAERPKGSFSTLEIQRTEQGDSAMYLCASTLRNEQFFGPGTRLTVL.

The rearrangement joins TRBV11-2 to TRBJ1-1; D not resolved. The V end was cut by 5 bases, the J end by 4 bases, with 14 bases between. CDR1 SGHAT and CDR2 FQNNGV come from the germline V gene. The CDR3 consists of 14 residues. DNA of the CDR3: TGTGCCAGCAGCCAAATCAGGACGAGCACTGAAGCTTTCTTT. Translated, it gives CASSQIRTSTEAFF.

The gene calls are TRBV30 and TRBJ2-1, with 7 positions matching TRBD2. Losses at the gene ends were 4 bases for V and 7 bases for J; bases not matched to a gene: 10. Germline V gives CDR1 GTSNPN, CDR2 SVGIG (reference sequence). The CDR3 totals 14 residues. Here the CDR3 reads CAWTAGLEFNEQFF. Written as DNA, the CDR3 is TGTGCCTGGACCGCAGGACTAGAATTTAATGAGCAGTTCTTC.

V is TRBV6-1 and J is TRBJ2-7; a weak D match, TRBD2 (5 bases). Germline V gene data show CDR1 as MNHNS and CDR2 as SASEGT. V lost 6 bases, J lost 6 bases, and 18 bases lay in between. The CDR3 runs to 14 residues. This CDR3 is CASSIPGYSPEQYF. The CDR3 region has the DNA TGTGCCAGCAGCATCCCGGGATATTCCCCCGAGCAGTACTTC.

The chain has TRBV29-1 and TRBJ1-1, with D perhaps TRBD1 (6 bases). The CDR3 consists of 16 residues. Germline V lookup: CDR1 SQVTM, CDR2 ANQGSEA. V gave up 4 bases and J gave up 3 bases, with 21 bases separating them. The CDR3 DNA is TGCAGCGTTGTGAAGGCGGGGGGGCTCTCGGACACTGAAGCTTTCTTT. It yields the protein CSVVKAGGLSDTEAFF.

V gene TRBV10-3 combines with J gene TRBJ2-5, with TRBD2 as a possible D gene (6 bases). The J call could be wrong; TRBJ2-7 is a better fit for the DNA end. The CDR3 totals 12 residues. Germline V gene data show CDR1 as ENHRY and CDR2 as SYGVKD. The CDR3 loop is CASRDSHYEQYF. CDR3 nucleotide sequence: TGTGCCAGCCGGGACTCACACTACGAGCAGTACTTC.

This chain connects TRBV29-1 to TRBJ2-7; TRBD1 matches 10 bases. J gave up 6 bases and V 7 bases, and 3 bases lay outside the gene matches. The V gene's germline CDR1 is SQVTM and CDR2 ANQGSEA. The CDR3 totals 11 residues. CDR3 in amino acids: CSAGTGVEQYF. In nucleotides, the CDR3 is TGCAGCGCGGGGACAGGGGTCGAGCAGTACTTC.

This clone was seen just once. The gene calls are TRBV5-1 and TRBJ1-1; no definite D call. V lost 2 bases and J lost 4, with 15 bases in between. This CDR3 comprises 15 residues. Per the germline V gene, CDR1 is SGHRS and CDR2 is YFSETQ. This CDR3 is CASSLFGAEGTEAFF. CDR3 sequence (DNA): TGCGCCAGCAGCTTATTTGGAGCTGAGGGCACTGAAGCTTTCTTT.

This clone has a single count. The gene calls are TRBV7-3 and TRBJ1-4, with no clear D. The CDR3 length is 17 residues. CDR1 and CDR2 from the germline V gene are SGHTA and FQGTGA. V lost 1 base to trimming and J lost 3 bases, with 15 bases between them. CDR3 region: CASSLSGGGGANEKLFF. The CDR3 DNA reads TGTGCCAGCAGCTTAAGCGGTGGTGGAGGCGCTAATGAAAAACTGTTTTTT.

This chain uses TRBV7-3 with TRBJ2-3, with TRBD2 matching over 10 bases. Germline values: CDR1 SGHTA, CDR2 FQGTGA. The J segment lost 2 bases and the V segment lost 8 bases, leaving 4 bases of the junction unmatched. The CDR3 runs 14 residues. This chain's CDR3 is CASRTSGYTDTQYF. CDR3 DNA sequence: TGTGCCAGCCGGACTAGCGGATACACAGATACGCAGTATTTT.

The V call is TRBV5-1, the J call TRBJ2-7, with D perhaps matching TRBD2 (5 bases). Looked up from germline, CDR1 is SGHRS and CDR2 is YFSETQ. The CDR3 sequence is 14 residues long. V lost 4 bases and J lost 3, with 14 bases in between. CDR3 amino acids: CASSPTSAGYEQYF. CDR3 nucleotide sequence: TGCGCCAGCAGCCCAACTAGTGCGGGCTACGAGCAGTACTTC. The whole variable domain, remainder taken from reference TRBV5-1 and TRBJ2-7, is KAGVTQTPRYLIKTRGQQVTLSCSPISGHRSVSWYQQTPGQGLQFLFEYFSETQRNKGNFPGRFSGRQFSNSRSEMNVSTLELGDSALYLCASSPTSAGYEQYFGPGTRLTVT.

V usage is TRBV6-5 and J usage is TRBJ1-2, with 7 bases fitting TRBD1. The V and J ends lost 6 bases and 2 bases, in that order; junction bases with no gene match: 9. CDR3 length: 15 amino acids. Germline assignment: CDR1 MNHEY and CDR2 SVGAGI. The DNA for the CDR3 is TGTGCCAGCAGCTGGGACCCGGGACAGAACTATGGCTACACCTTC. Amino acids: CASSWDPGQNYGYTF.